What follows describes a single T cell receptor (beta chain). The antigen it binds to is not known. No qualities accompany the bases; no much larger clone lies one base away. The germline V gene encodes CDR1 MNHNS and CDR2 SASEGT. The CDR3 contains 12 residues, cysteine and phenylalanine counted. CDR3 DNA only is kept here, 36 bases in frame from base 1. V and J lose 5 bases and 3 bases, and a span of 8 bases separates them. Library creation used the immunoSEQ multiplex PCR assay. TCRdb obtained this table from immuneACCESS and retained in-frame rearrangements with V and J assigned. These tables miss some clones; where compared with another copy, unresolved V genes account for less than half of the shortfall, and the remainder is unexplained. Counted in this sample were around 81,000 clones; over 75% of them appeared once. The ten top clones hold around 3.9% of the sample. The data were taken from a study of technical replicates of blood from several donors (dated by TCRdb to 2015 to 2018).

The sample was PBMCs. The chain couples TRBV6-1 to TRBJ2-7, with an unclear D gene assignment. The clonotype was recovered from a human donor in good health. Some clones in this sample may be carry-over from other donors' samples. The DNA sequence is TGTGCCAGCAGTTTGCAACTCTACGAGCAGTACTTC. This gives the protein CASSLQLYEQYF.